The sequence of this T cell receptor beta chain was determined in a study of graft-versus-host responses after intestinal transplantation. At the level of the study: Each patient got anti-thymocyte globulin induction, then tacrolimus and steroids for roughly 3 years.

Clones were sequenced by immunoSEQ multiplex PCR, and TCRdb holds only the in-frame ones, with some missing. The data contain under 30,000 clones, approximately 93% of them singletons. The length of the CDR3 is 15 residues. Germline CDR1 is LGHNT and CDR2 is FRNRAP. Trimming took 5 bases from V and 1 from J, leaving 11 bases between them. This sequence was found in a human patient who received an intestinal transplant, so some T cells may come from the graft donor. The chain couples TRBV12-5 to TRBJ2-2, with D maybe TRBD1 (6 bases). The material sequenced was PBMCs, taken 18 days after transplant. The CDR3 protein is CASGPRQENTGELFF. The CDR3 DNA reads as TGTGCTAGTGGTCCGAGACAGGAGAACACCGGGGAGCTGTTTTTT.